This entry lists 8 T cell receptor beta chains sequenced from one sample in a study of PD-1 blockade in mismatch repair-deficient tumors. Assay: immunoSEQ multiplex PCR; the TCRdb copy retains only in-frame clones and omits some. The table shows some 48,000 clones, with 70% to 85% occurring only once. The sequencing here drew on PBMCs, taken before pembrolizumab treatment. These receptors all come from an adult with mismatch repair-deficient cancer.

V is TRBV14 and J is TRBJ2-2; 9 bases are shared with TRBD1. V shed 6 bases and J 4 bases; nucleotides not matched to a gene: 3. The germline gives CDR1 SGHDN, CDR2 FVKESK. The CDR3 length is 14 residues. CDR3 DNA: TGTGCCAGCAGAGGGACAGGGCCCACCGGGGAGCTGTTTTTT. Its translation is CASRGTGPTGELFF.

To note about this clone: The junction shows a germline mismatch at one end, possibly a read error. The V and J genes are TRBV7-7 and TRBJ2-2, with 7 bases that match TRBD1. Germline V gene data show CDR1 as SSHAT and CDR2 as FNYEAQ (reference sequence). The CDR3 is 16 residues long. The CDR3 is CASSSSSGGSSGELFF. The CDR3 DNA sequence: TGTGCTAGCAGCTCATCATCAGGGGGAAGCAGCGGGGAGCTGTTTTTT.

This clone was seen once. This chain uses TRBV5-4 with TRBJ2-3; D might be TRBD2 (6 bases). With 5 bases removed from V and 7 bases from J, the gap between germline ends came to 14 bases. The CDR3 consists of 13 residues. Germline V lookup: CDR1 SGHNT, CDR2 YYREEE (reference sequence). The CDR3 DNA sequence: TGTGCCAGCAGGGGAAGGGAGGCTCATACGCAGTATTTT. Encoded protein: CASRGREAHTQYF.

The V gene is TRBV7-3, the J gene TRBJ1-2; the D gene is possibly TRBD1 (5 bases). V lost 5 bases and J 8 bases, leaving 18 bases between the germline ends. Germline V gene data show CDR1 as SGHTA and CDR2 as FQGTGA. The CDR3 consists of 14 residues. CDR3 in amino acids: CASSPDERRGGYTF. The CDR3 DNA reads as TGTGCCAGCAGCCCGGACGAGAGAAGGGGAGGCTACACCTTC.

The rearrangement joins TRBV14 to TRBJ2-7; perhaps TRBD1 as D (6 bases). The length of the CDR3 is 16 residues. V shed 4 bases and J shed 4 bases, with 20 bases lying between them. The germline gives CDR1 SGHDN, CDR2 FVKESK. Here the CDR3 DNA reads TGTGCCAGCAGCCCCCTAATTTGGACAGCTCAATACGAGCAGTACTTC. This encodes CASSPLIWTAQYEQYF.

The rearrangement joins TRBV18 to TRBJ1-5; weak D call: TRBD1 (6 bases). V lost 5 bases, J lost 3 bases, and 11 bases lay in between. There are 14 residues in the CDR3. Germline values: CDR1 KGHSH, CDR2 LQKENI. Here the CDR3 reads CASSRQVDNQPQHF. In DNA, the CDR3 is TGTGCCAGCTCAAGACAGGTCGACAATCAGCCCCAGCATTTT.

The genes are TRBV5-6 and TRBJ2-3, with D perhaps assigned TRBD1 or TRBD2 (5 bases each). The CDR3 covers 18 residues. The V end was cut by 2 bases, the J end by 2 bases, with 21 bases between. CDR1 is SGHDT, CDR2 YYEEEE, per germline. The CDR3, as DNA: TGTGCCAGCAGCTTCCTAGCTCAGTGGGACGTTGACACAGATACGCAGTATTTT. Encoded protein: CASSFLAQWDVDTDTQYF.

This chain joins TRBV4-3 and TRBJ1-2, with D tentatively TRBD1 (6 bases). Trimming took off 0 bases at V and 6 bases at J, with 14 bases between the two ends. The CDR3 length is 15 residues. Germline V gene sequence: CDR1 LGHNA, CDR2 YSLEER. CDR3 amino acids: CASSQEIGQKHGYTF. In DNA, the CDR3 is TGCGCCAGCAGCCAAGAAATCGGACAGAAGCATGGCTACACCTTC.